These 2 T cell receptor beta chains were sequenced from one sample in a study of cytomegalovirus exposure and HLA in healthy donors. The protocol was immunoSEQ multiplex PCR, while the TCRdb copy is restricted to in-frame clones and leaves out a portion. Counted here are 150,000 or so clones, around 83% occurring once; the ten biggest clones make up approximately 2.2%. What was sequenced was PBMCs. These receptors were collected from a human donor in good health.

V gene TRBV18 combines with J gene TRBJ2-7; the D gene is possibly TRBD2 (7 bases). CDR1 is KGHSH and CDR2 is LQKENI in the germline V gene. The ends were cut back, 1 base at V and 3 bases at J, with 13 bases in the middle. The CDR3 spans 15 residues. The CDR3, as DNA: TGTGCCAGCTCACCACGTTCGCGGGGGCACTACGAGCAGTACTTC. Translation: CASSPRSRGHYEQYF.

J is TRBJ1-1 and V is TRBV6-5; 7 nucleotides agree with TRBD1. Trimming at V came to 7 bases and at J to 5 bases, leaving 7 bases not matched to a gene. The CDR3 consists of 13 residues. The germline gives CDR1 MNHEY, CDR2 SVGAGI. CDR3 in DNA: TGTGCCAGCACGGGACAGTTCAAAACTGAAGCTTTCTTT. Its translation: CASTGQFKTEAFF.